The clone carrying this T cell receptor (beta chain) was recorded many times. The target antigen is unknown. TCRdb independently ran MiXCR on the reads; one entry per CDR3 protein. The sample lists roughly 110,000 distinct CDR3 sequences, around 10% occurring once. This entry comes from a study of T cell repertoires in cytomegalovirus infection. Study background: Both CMV infection and a matching HLA type were indicated by public TCR beta signatures.

Whole-study results and caveats: Cumulative frequency (of public TCR beta family members) identified carriers of CMV plus the relevant HLA.

This clonotype was sampled from a human donor in good health (CMV status not recorded). Some clones in this sample may be carry-over from other donors' samples. The specimen was PBMCs, sequenced either directly or after in vitro stimulation (not recorded which).

This chain's CDR3 is CASSLITSGRTEDTQYF. The CDR3 DNA reads TGTGCCAGCAGCCTCATCACTAGCGGGAGAACTGAAGATACGCAGTATTTT. The chain uses TRBV3-1 and TRBJ2-3; 11 bases map to TRBD2. CDR1 LGHDT and CDR2 YNNKEL come from the germline V gene (reference sequence). The CDR3 sequence is 17 residues long. With 4 bases clipped from V and 5 bases from J, the junction kept 11 bases outside the gene matches.